These 5 T cell receptor beta chains were sequenced from one sample in a study of blood T cell repertoires in COVID-19. Measured with immunoSEQ multiplex PCR; TCRdb has only the in-frame clones, and not every one. The table records about 240,000 clones, around 90% of them present only once. The sequencing input was peripheral blood. The receptors originated from a woman in her 30s with acute or convalescent COVID-19.

The chain uses TRBV5-1 and TRBJ2-3; TRBD1 is a possible D gene (6 bases). Germline CDR1 and CDR2: SGHRS and YFSETQ. The CDR3 contains 14 residues. V shed 0 bases and J shed 1 base, with 6 bases lying between them. The CDR3 nucleotides are TGCGCCAGCAGCTTGGAGGGGGGCACAGATACGCAGTATTTT. This gives the protein CASSLEGGTDTQYF.

The table lists this clone with a few counts. The chain employs TRBV30 and TRBJ1-2; D is unresolved. The CDR3 consists of 13 residues. V was shortened by 0 bases and J by 6 bases, with 11 bases between the two germline ends. Germline CDR1 is GTSNPN and CDR2 is SVGIG (reference sequence). The CDR3 DNA is TGTGCCTGGAGTGTAGATGTCTCGGATGGCTACACCTTC. As protein: CAWSVDVSDGYTF. The variable domain in full, completed from reference TRBV30 and TRBJ1-2, reads SQTIHQWPATLVQPVGSPLSLECTVEGTSNPNLYWYRQAAGRGLQLLFYSVGIGQISSEVPQNLSASRPQDRQFILSSKKLLLSDSGFYLCAWSVDVSDGYTFGSGTRLTVV.

The chain combines TRBV5-1 with TRBJ2-1, with D possibly being TRBD1 (6 bases). V dropped 0 bases and J dropped 9 bases, with 16 bases sitting between them. The germline gives CDR1 SGHRS, CDR2 YFSETQ. The CDR3 covers 15 residues. The CDR3 protein is CASSLEGTGFGEQFF. The CDR3 coding sequence is TGCGCCAGCAGCTTGGAGGGAACAGGGTTTGGTGAGCAGTTCTTC. Looking up the rest from reference TRBV5-1 and TRBJ2-1 gives the full variable domain: KAGVTQTPRYLIKTRGQQVTLSCSPISGHRSVSWYQQTPGQGLQFLFEYFSETQRNKGNFPGRFSGRQFSNSRSEMNVSTLELGDSALYLCASSLEGTGFGEQFFGPGTRLTVL.

This clone has a handful of counts. The chain uses TRBV7-6 and TRBJ2-7; 9 nucleotides agree with TRBD1. This CDR3 contains 15 residues. Trimming at V came to 5 bases and at J to 5 bases, leaving 10 bases not matched to a gene. Germline V gene data show CDR1 as SGHVS and CDR2 as FNYEAQ. For the CDR3, the DNA is TGTGCCAGCAGCCAGGGACAGGGATCAGTCAACGAGCAGTACTTC. This gives the protein CASSQGQGSVNEQYF.

This chain joins TRBV19 and TRBJ1-4; D ambiguous. Deletions cut 6 bases from V and 5 bases from J, with 10 bases between. CDR1 is LNHDA, CDR2 SQIVND, per germline (reference sequence). The CDR3 is 13 amino acids. CDR3 residues: CASRWAVNEKLFF. The CDR3 nucleotides are TGTGCCAGTAGATGGGCAGTGAATGAAAAACTGTTTTTT.